The TCR beta chain under discussion was sequenced for a study of blood T cell repertoires in COVID-19 (TCRdb year 2020). About the full investigation: Samples covering the acute and convalescent phases of COVID-19 were provided by collaborators in the United States, Italy and Spain. The samples were drawn from two sources: the first 160 participants of the ongoing ImmuneRACE study, and fewer than 1,500 subjects contributed by 6 global collaborators. The repertoires were released in a freely available public database intended as a resource for research on the immune response to SARS-CoV-2. The prospective study material was composed of cDNA or gDNA derived from T cells, B-cell-depleted T cells, or PBMCs. HLA class I and class II types, where available, came from metadata supplied by the sample provider rather than from assay-based typing. Deeply sampled blood TCRbeta repertoires from subjects exposed to, actively infected with, or recovered from COVID-19 were included in the dataset. Sample metadata almost always included a de-identified subject ID, COVID-19 status, age in years and sex.

From cysteine to phenylalanine, the CDR3 is 20 amino acids long. Only the CDR3 portion is preserved as DNA: 60 bases, with reading frame beginning at the first base. CDR1 and CDR2, looked up from the germline V gene, are MRHNA and SNTAGT. V ends up 5 bases short and J 1 base short, with an unmatched junction base count of 19. The collaborating institutions used their own protocols to collect whole blood in K2EDTA tubes. Collaborator samples were shipped for TCRbeta analysis as frozen whole blood, isolated PBMCs, or DNA extracted from either sample type. Comments on this clone: Its antigen remains unidentified. Base qualities are missing; no much larger clone stands one base away.

General findings and caveats noted by the study authors: The quantity of clinical and demographic metadata differed by source and by participant and was supplied without curation.

TCRbeta CDR3 regions were amplified from genomic DNA by means of the immunoSEQ Assay, a bias-controlled multiplex PCR. Regarding the original processing steps: The number of nucleated cells in each sample was estimated from the amplification of reference gene primers within the assay. To quantify the absolute abundance of each unique TCRbeta CDR3 rearrangement, sequence reads were collapsed and filtered. For each sample, productive Simpson clonality was calculated by taking the square root of Simpson's diversity index across productive rearrangements. The clones in this table, taken by TCRdb from immuneACCESS, are in-frame only. Not every clone is retained; where verified, under half of the shortfall comes from an unresolved V gene, and the cause of the rest is unknown. V, J and clone size reflect that table, while D and trimming were determined from the DNA. The sample table holds about 88,000 clones, of which roughly 87% were seen once. Clones ranked in the top ten supply 15% of the sample.

What was sequenced was peripheral blood. Recombination connected TRBV6-4 to TRBJ2-3, with 9 bases matching TRBD2. This TCR was recovered from a male donor with acute or convalescent COVID-19. The sequenced DNA is TGTGCCAGCAGTCACCCCCTTCGGGCGGGGGGGCGAATGGGCACAGATACGCAGTATTTT. It specifies CASSHPLRAGGRMGTDTQYF.